This entry lists 25 T cell receptor beta chains sequenced from one sample in a study of blood T cells in healthy people across ages. The authors ran a second PCR of roughly 6 to 12 cycles using a sample-barcoded 5' primer and a J-beta primer mix. MiXCR, run by TCRdb on the 5' RACE reads, gives a single entry per CDR3 protein. This table holds about 1.8 million distinct CDR3 sequences, around half found once. Sequenced: blood. Source of these receptors: a woman aged 40 to 50 in good health.

This clonotype was recorded a few times. The chain joins TRBV7-2 to TRBJ1-2; D uncertain. CDR1 is SGHTA and CDR2 is FQGNSA in the germline V gene. The V end was cut by 5 bases, the J end by 2 bases, with 9 bases between. The CDR3 runs to 13 residues. This chain's CDR3 is CASSVNKNYGYTF. The DNA of the CDR3 is TGTGCCAGCAGCGTGAACAAAAACTATGGCTACACCTTC.

This clonotype showed up just a few times. The chain employs TRBV25-1 and TRBJ2-5; possibly TRBD1 for D (7 bases). The CDR3 runs to 13 residues. The germline V gene encodes CDR1 MGHDK and CDR2 SYGVNS. V was shortened by 3 bases and J by 5 bases, with 10 bases between the two germline ends. The chain's CDR3 is CASSETGRETQYF. The CDR3, as DNA: TGTGCCAGCAGTGAGACAGGGAGGGAGACCCAGTACTTC.

This chain joins TRBV28 and TRBJ2-1; D remains unclear. With 8 bases removed from V and 4 bases from J, the gap between germline ends came to 15 bases. From germline, CDR1 is MDHEN and CDR2 SYDVKM. The CDR3 covers 14 residues. The CDR3 DNA sequence: TGTGCCAGCCAACCTCCTGGAAAATACAATGAGCAGTTCTTC. This codes for CASQPPGKYNEQFF.

This clonotype was seen more than once but under ten times. This chain joins TRBV28 and TRBJ2-4; no clear D gene. The CDR3 is made up of 14 amino acids. V lost 7 bases to trimming and J lost 1 base, with 11 bases between them. The germline CDR1 and CDR2 sequences are MDHEN and SYDVKM. The CDR3: CASNPEGAKNIQYF. The CDR3 DNA follows: TGTGCCAGCAACCCCGAAGGGGCCAAAAACATTCAGTACTTC.

The chain joins TRBV16 to TRBJ1-1; 7 bases line up with TRBD1. This CDR3 is built from 16 residues. V shed 3 bases and J 0 bases; nucleotides not matched to a gene: 7. Germline V gene data show CDR1 as KGHSY and CDR2 as FQNENV. The CDR3 spells CASSQTRQGMNTEAFF. DNA of the CDR3: TGTGCCAGCAGCCAGACAAGACAGGGTATGAACACTGAAGCTTTCTTT.

The V call is TRBV7-9, the J call TRBJ2-3; D is possibly TRBD2 (6 bases). Per germline, CDR1 SEHNR and CDR2 FQNEAQ (reference sequence). CDR3 length: 15 residues. V lost 5 bases, J lost 2 bases, and 14 bases lay in between. CDR3 sequence (DNA): TGTGCCAGCAGCCGCTCGGGGGAATCCACAGATACGCAGTATTTT. Encoded protein: CASSRSGESTDTQYF.

This rearrangement joins TRBV28 to TRBJ2-7; unclear D gene. V was cut by 5 bases and J by 7 bases, with 15 bases left in between. This CDR3 spans 13 amino acids. CDR1 and CDR2 (germline): MDHEN, SYDVKM. CDR3 in DNA: TGTGCCAGCAGTGCGGCCCTACTTAATGAGCAGTACTTC. Its protein product is CASSAALLNEQYF.

The V and J genes are TRBV6-1 and TRBJ2-3; D is possibly TRBD2 (5 bases). Trimming stripped 2 bases from V and 6 bases from J, with 12 bases between. The CDR3 runs to 14 residues. Germline CDR1 reads MNHNS; CDR2 reads SASEGT. CDR3 protein: CASSESREPDTQYF. The CDR3 nucleotides read TGTGCCAGCAGTGAATCGAGGGAACCGGATACGCAGTATTTT.

The chain couples TRBV29-1 to TRBJ2-7; TRBD2 aligns across 13 bases. V gave up 1 base and J gave up 2 bases; unmatched junction bases: 2. The V gene's germline CDR1 is SQVTM and CDR2 ANQGSEA. This CDR3 comprises 15 residues. The CDR3 region has the DNA TGCAGCGTTGAAGGGACTAGCGGGGGCCCCTACGAGCAGTACTTC. This translates into CSVEGTSGGPYEQYF.

CDR3 coding DNA: TGTGCCAGCAGTGAGGGACGGACTGCCTTTGGGGAGCTGTTTTTT. Translation: CASSEGRTAFGELFF. The chain uses TRBV6-1 and TRBJ2-2, with D tentatively TRBD1 or TRBD2 (5 bases each). Trimming took 3 bases from V and 8 from J, leaving 16 bases between them. The germline gives CDR1 MNHNS, CDR2 SASEGT. The CDR3 contains 15 residues.

This chain uses TRBV5-1 with TRBJ1-1, with D possibly TRBD1 on 6 matching bases. This CDR3 spans 13 amino acids. From germline, CDR1 is SGHRS and CDR2 YFSETQ. V lost 7 bases and J 1 base, leaving 11 bases between the germline ends. Here the CDR3 DNA reads TGCGCCAGCTACAGGGCCTCGAACACTGAAGCTTTCTTT. Translation gives CASYRASNTEAFF.

This chain connects TRBV7-2 to TRBJ2-1; either TRBD1 or TRBD2 may fit D (5 bases each). Trimming shortened V by 5 bases and J by 4 bases, and 15 bases separated the two germline ends. The CDR3 spans 15 residues. CDR1 is SGHTA and CDR2 is FQGNSA in the germline V gene. The CDR3 nucleotides are TGTGCCAGCAGCACACGGGACCTACCATACAATGAGCAGTTCTTC. It encodes CASSTRDLPYNEQFF.

The chain is built from TRBV6-6 and TRBJ2-1; tentatively, D is TRBD1 or TRBD2 (5 bases each). CDR1 MNHNY and CDR2 SVGAGI come from the germline V gene (reference sequence). There are 12 residues in the CDR3. V was shortened by 6 bases and J by 11 bases, with 14 bases between the two germline ends. DNA of the CDR3: TGTGCCAGCAGCGGGACCGACGAGAAGCAGTTCTTC. Protein product: CASSGTDEKQFF.

There are a few counts of this clonotype. The chain carries TRBV12-3 or TRBV12-4 and TRBJ2-3, with TRBD2 identical over 13 bases. Trimming cost V 5 bases and J 2 bases; bases outside gene matches: 10. The CDR3 has 18 residues. Here the CDR3 DNA reads TGTGCCAGCAGTGCCTTACTAGCGGGGGGGACCTACACAGATACGCAGTATTTT. Protein: CASSALLAGGTYTDTQYF.

J is TRBJ2-3 and V is TRBV9, with 8 bases lining up with TRBD2. Germline V CDR1 and CDR2: SGDLS, YYNGEE. The CDR3 length is 15 residues. J gave up 5 bases and V 0 bases, and 5 bases lay outside the gene matches. Written as DNA, the CDR3 is TGTGCCAGCAGCGTAGCGGGGGGGCTTGGAGATACGCAGTATTTT. Protein sequence: CASSVAGGLGDTQYF.

V is TRBV12-3 or TRBV12-4 and J is TRBJ2-1; the D gene is possibly TRBD2 (6 bases). The ends were cut back, 6 bases at V and 9 bases at J, with 21 bases in the middle. This CDR3 has 15 amino acids. DNA of the CDR3: TGTGCCAGCAGGCAAACTAGCCCTGAGGGGAGTGAGCAGTTCTTC. It yields the protein CASRQTSPEGSEQFF.

A few counts support this clonotype. The chain combines TRBV7-2 with TRBJ1-2; TRBD1 might be the D (6 bases). There are 15 residues in the CDR3. Trimming left V 5 bases short and J 4 bases short, with 17 bases between. CDR1 is SGHTA, CDR2 FQGNSA, per germline. CDR3 nucleotide sequence: TGTGCCAGCAGCCTAACCATTAGGACAGTCTATGGCTACACCTTC. Its protein product is CASSLTIRTVYGYTF. Looking up the rest from reference TRBV7-2 and TRBJ1-2 gives the full variable domain: GAGVSQSPSNKVTEKGKDVELRCDPISGHTALYWYRQSLGQGLEFLIYFQGNSAPDKSGLPSDRFSAERTGGSVSTLTIQRTQQEDSAVYLCASSLTIRTVYGYTFGSGTRLTVV.

The sample holds a few counts of this clonotype. The rearrangement uses TRBV5-1 and TRBJ2-1, with a tentative D call TRBD2 (5 bases). Germline values: CDR1 SGHRS, CDR2 YFSETQ. The CDR3 extends over 13 amino acids. V was clipped by 1 base and J by 8 bases, with 10 bases between them. In DNA form, the CDR3 reads TGCGCCAGCAGCTTGACGGAGGTCTATGAGCAGTTCTTC. It encodes CASSLTEVYEQFF.

There are a few counts of this clonotype. The V gene is TRBV11-2, the J gene TRBJ2-7, with 9 nucleotides matching TRBD2. The V and J ends lost 1 base and 1 base, in that order; junction bases with no gene match: 2. Germline assignment: CDR1 SGHAT and CDR2 FQNNGV. This CDR3 has 15 amino acids. The DNA of the CDR3 is TGTGCCAGCAGCTTAGGGACTAGCGAGTCCTACGAGCAGTACTTC. Its translation: CASSLGTSESYEQYF.

The rearrangement uses TRBV12-3 or TRBV12-4 and TRBJ2-5, with 9 bases that match TRBD1. CDR3 size: 15 residues. J gave up 5 bases and V 6 bases, and 10 bases lay outside the gene matches. CDR3 loop: CASSHSGQGQETQYF. CDR3 bases: TGTGCCAGCAGCCACTCGGGACAGGGTCAGGAGACCCAGTACTTC.

This sequence joins TRBV28 and TRBJ2-1; D is undetermined. This CDR3 is 14 amino acids long. The germline gives CDR1 MDHEN, CDR2 SYDVKM. V lost 7 bases and J lost 5, with 15 bases in between. As DNA, the CDR3 is TGTGCCAGCAACGCTGTGGGCATCGACAATGAGCAGTTCTTC. This gives the protein CASNAVGIDNEQFF.

The J gene is TRBJ2-2, the V gene TRBV7-2; D is unresolved. Deletions cut 2 bases from V and 1 base from J, with 11 bases between. The CDR3 has 16 residues. Germline values: CDR1 SGHTA, CDR2 FQGNSA. CDR3 coding DNA: TGTGCCAGCAGCTTACTTCCTAATCTGAACACCGGGGAGCTGTTTTTT. This encodes CASSLLPNLNTGELFF.

This clonotype occurred a few times. V gene TRBV9 combines with J gene TRBJ2-3, with D tentatively TRBD1 (6 bases). The CDR3 runs 14 residues. Trimming took 5 bases from V and 0 from J, leaving 10 bases between them. Germline V CDR1 and CDR2: SGDLS, YYNGEE. The CDR3 DNA follows: TGTGCCAGCAGTGGTGGACAGAGCACAGATACGCAGTATTTT. Its translation is CASSGGQSTDTQYF.

CDR3 coding DNA: TGTGCCAGCAGCCCTTCACAGGTCCCTGGGGCCAACGTCCTGACTTTC. Translation: CASSPSQVPGANVLTF. The chain has TRBV7-3 and TRBJ2-6, with a weak D call TRBD1 (5 bases). V was clipped by 5 bases and J by 2 bases, with 13 bases between them. This CDR3 comprises 16 residues. Germline V gene data show CDR1 as SGHTA and CDR2 as FQGTGA.

The chain is built from TRBV3-1 and TRBJ2-4; the D gene is possibly TRBD2 (6 bases). TRBJ2-7 explains the end of the DNA better; the J call may be wrong. The germline CDR1 and CDR2 sequences are LGHDT and YNNKEL (reference sequence). The CDR3 runs to 14 residues. The CDR3 sequence is CASSQAGLNYEQYF. As DNA, the CDR3 is TGTGCCAGCAGCCAAGCGGGACTTAACTACGAGCAGTACTTC.